This T cell receptor (beta chain) is from a study of blood T cell repertoires in COVID-19. Clones were sequenced by immunoSEQ multiplex PCR, and TCRdb holds only the in-frame ones, with some missing. The sample consists of about 300,000 clones, under 90% of them appearing once. This CDR3 spans 15 amino acids. Trimming took 2 bases from V and 4 from J, leaving 12 bases between them. CDR1 and CDR2 (germline): SGHTA, FQGNSA. Source material: peripheral blood. This rearrangement joins TRBV7-2 to TRBJ1-3; D unresolved. The clonotype comes from a woman aged 25-40 years with COVID-19, enrolled during active disease. The CDR3 here is CASSLYPGRGNTIYF. The CDR3 nucleotides are TGTGCCAGCAGCTTATACCCCGGGAGAGGAAACACCATATATTTT.